The 18 T cell receptor beta chains presented below share a single source sample, sequenced in a study of T cell responses to AZD1222 COVID-19 vaccine. The table came from immunoSEQ multiplex PCR; TCRdb's copy has only in-frame clones and leaves some out. The table records roughly 120,000 clones, 70% to 90% of them present only once. The material sequenced was peripheral blood, taken on day 0 of AZD1222 vaccination. All receptors derive from an adult in good health.

The rearrangement links TRBV18 to TRBJ2-3, with TRBD2 matching over 10 bases. Germline CDR1 reads KGHSH; CDR2 reads LQKENI. The CDR3 length is 16 residues. V lost 3 bases, J lost 4 bases, and 7 bases stayed unmatched. The CDR3 spells CASSPPASGGPDTQYF. The CDR3 nucleotides are TGTGCCAGCTCACCCCCCGCTAGCGGGGGCCCAGATACGCAGTATTTT.

The rearrangement uses TRBV13 and TRBJ1-1, with D possibly TRBD1 on 6 matching bases. CDR3 size: 15 residues. With 5 bases removed from V and 5 bases from J, the gap between germline ends came to 18 bases. Looked up from germline, CDR1 is PRHDT and CDR2 is FYEKMQ (reference sequence). The CDR3 loop is CASSPRGGPWTEAFF. CDR3 nucleotides: TGTGCCAGCAGCCCACGGGGGGGGCCGTGGACTGAAGCTTTCTTT.

This clone was recorded once. This chain uses TRBV27 with TRBJ1-2, with 8 nucleotides matching TRBD1. This CDR3 has 15 residues. Germline V CDR1 and CDR2: MNHEY, SMNVEV (reference sequence). V shed 6 bases, J shed 2 bases, and the junction held 8 bases outside the gene matches. The CDR3 loop reads CASRRGDRPNYGYTF. CDR3 bases: TGTGCCAGCAGGAGGGGGGACAGGCCAAACTATGGCTACACCTTC.

The genes are TRBV9 and TRBJ2-5; TRBD2 agrees at 11 bases. The germline V gene encodes CDR1 SGDLS and CDR2 YYNGEE. V shed 4 bases, J shed 4 bases, and the junction held 9 bases outside the gene matches. The CDR3 covers 16 residues. The CDR3 reads CASSTFSGGAGETQYF. In DNA form, the CDR3 reads TGTGCCAGCAGCACCTTTAGCGGGGGGGCCGGAGAGACCCAGTACTTC.

Comments on this clone: Relative to the germline gene, one junction end is altered; a read error may explain this. V usage is TRBV2 and J usage is TRBJ1-2; D remains unclear. The CDR3 has 15 residues. Germline-derived CDR1 and CDR2 are SNHLY and FYNNEI. CDR3 protein: CARSGPRTAPYGYTF. CDR3 DNA: TGTGCCAGGAGTGGCCCCAGGACGGCGCCTTATGGCTACACCTTC.

A single count supports this clone. This rearrangement joins TRBV30 to TRBJ2-1; D is unresolved. CDR3 length equals 15 residues. CDR1 is GTSNPN, CDR2 SVGIG, per germline (reference sequence). V shed 3 bases and J shed 10 bases, with 22 bases lying between them. Written as DNA, the CDR3 is TGTGCCTGGAGCGTCGCAAGCGTGGACCAAAGCGAGCAGTTCTTC. Translated: CAWSVASVDQSEQFF. Supplemented by reference TRBV30 and TRBJ2-1, the full variable domain reads SQTIHQWPATLVQPVGSPLSLECTVEGTSNPNLYWYRQAAGRGLQLLFYSVGIGQISSEVPQNLSASRPQDRQFILSSKKLLLSDSGFYLCAWSVASVDQSEQFFGPGTRLTVL.

The chain joins TRBV2 to TRBJ2-1, with a possible D match to TRBD1 (7 bases). This CDR3 has 14 amino acids. The germline V and J ends were trimmed by 5 bases and 5 bases, with 13 bases remaining between them. Germline CDR1 is SNHLY and CDR2 is FYNNEI. The CDR3 DNA is TGTGCCAGCAGTACGCAGGGGGGAAACAATGAGCAGTTCTTC. Protein product: CASSTQGGNNEQFF.

The CDR3: CTSSSGKYGNQPQHF. In nucleotides, the CDR3 is TGCACCAGCAGCTCCGGGAAGTACGGCAATCAGCCCCAGCATTTT. The chain is built from TRBV1 and TRBJ1-5. TRBV1 represents a pseudogene. CDR3 size: 15 residues.

This clone came up a few times. The rearrangement uses TRBV5-1 and TRBJ2-2; TRBD1 aligns across 10 bases. Unmatched junction bases numbered 3, after V lost 4 bases and J lost 3 bases. This CDR3 contains 15 residues. The germline CDR1 and CDR2 sequences are SGHRS and YFSETQ. The CDR3 DNA follows: TGCGCCAGCAGCAGGGGACAGGGGTACACCGGGGAGCTGTTTTTT. Translated, it gives CASSRGQGYTGELFF.

The chain uses TRBV7-9 and TRBJ1-2, with 7 bases that match TRBD1. With V trimmed by 5 bases and J by 7 bases, 13 bases remained unmatched. Germline values: CDR1 SEHNR, CDR2 FQNEAQ (reference sequence). CDR3 size: 15 residues. CDR3 DNA: TGTGCCAGCAGCGCTTCGACAGGGTTAACTGGTGGCTACACCTTC. This sequence encodes CASSASTGLTGGYTF.

V is TRBV2 and J is TRBJ1-1, with D unclear. Trimming stripped 7 bases from V and 1 base from J, with 7 bases between. The length of the CDR3 is 12 residues. CDR1 and CDR2 from the germline V gene are SNHLY and FYNNEI. The CDR3 spells CASTRENTEAFF. The CDR3 DNA sequence: TGTGCCAGCACAAGAGAGAACACTGAAGCTTTCTTT.

This clone was recorded a few times. The CDR3 loop reads CASSLDRVSYEQYF. The DNA of the CDR3 is TGTGCCAGCAGCTTAGATAGGGTATCCTACGAGCAGTACTTC. The chain is built from TRBV7-9 and TRBJ2-7; no definite D call. Per the germline V gene, CDR1 is SEHNR and CDR2 is FQNEAQ (reference sequence). This CDR3 is 14 amino acids long. With 1 base removed from V and 1 base from J, the gap between germline ends came to 8 bases.

CDR3 protein: CASSLEDPFVKEQYF. In DNA form, the CDR3 reads TGTGCCAGCAGCTTGGAGGACCCTTTCGTGAAGGAGCAGTACTTC. The rearrangement uses TRBV5-6 and TRBJ2-7; D uncertain. The germline CDR1 and CDR2 sequences are SGHDT and YYEEEE. The CDR3 totals 15 residues. V lost 0 bases, J lost 7 bases, and 17 bases lay in between.

The V gene is TRBV10-1, the J gene TRBJ2-2; D gene unclear. The CDR3 runs to 15 residues. Trimming removed 8 bases from V and 0 bases from J, with 13 bases in between. Germline V CDR1 and CDR2: WNHNN, SYGVQD (reference sequence). The CDR3 is CASREEPANTGELFF. The CDR3 region has the DNA TGCGCCAGCCGAGAGGAGCCGGCGAACACCGGGGAGCTGTTTTTT.

The chain has TRBV23-1 and TRBJ1-4; maybe TRBD1 (6 bases). TRBV23-1 is labeled an ORF, and its function is uncertain. The CDR3 has 21 amino acids. V gave up 6 bases and J gave up 0 bases, with 29 bases separating them. The CDR3 reads CASSQDSARWILDPTNEKLFF. The CDR3 coding sequence is TGCGCCAGCAGCCAGGACAGTGCCAGATGGATTCTTGATCCAACTAATGAAAAACTGTTTTTT.

V gene TRBV24-1 combines with J gene TRBJ2-1; TRBD2 matches at 15 bases. V was pared by 10 bases and J by 7 bases, with 4 bases of the junction left unmatched. Germline assignment: CDR1 KGHDR and CDR2 SFDVKD. The CDR3 sequence is 14 residues long. CDR3 region: CATQGTSGGNEQFF. CDR3 nucleotide sequence: TGTGCCACTCAAGGGACTAGCGGGGGGAATGAGCAGTTCTTC.

Concerning this clone: Other DNA sequences in this sample translate to the same CDR3. The chain joins TRBV5-4 to TRBJ1-2; possibly TRBD1 for D (6 bases). There are 13 residues in the CDR3. Trimming shortened V by 0 bases and J by 7 bases, and 10 bases separated the two germline ends. The germline V gene has CDR1 SGHNT and CDR2 YYREEE (reference sequence). The CDR3 DNA follows: TGTGCCAGCAGCTTGGACAGGGATCGTGGCTACACCTTC. Translating it yields CASSLDRDRGYTF.

The V call is TRBV18, the J call TRBJ2-7; 10 positions agree with TRBD1. V shed 3 bases and J 5 bases; nucleotides not matched to a gene: 7. Germline-derived CDR1 and CDR2 are KGHSH and LQKENI. CDR3 length: 15 amino acids. This chain's CDR3 is CASSPAGTGDDEQYF. The CDR3 nucleotides are TGTGCCAGCTCACCCGCCGGGACAGGGGATGACGAGCAGTACTTC.